Here is one TCR beta chain with its context. The treatment here: some 20 received Ad26.COV2.S at low or high dose, single or two shots; several received placebo; per-sample allocation not given. Sampling happened 63 days after the first vaccine or placebo injection. The data derive from a study of Ad26.COV2.S vaccination and SARS-CoV-2 variants. TCRdb's table, derived via immunoSEQ multiplex PCR, lists solely in-frame clones and lacks some. The table records about 400,000 clones, around 89% of them present only once. The CDR3 covers 17 residues. Per the germline V gene, CDR1 is SGHRS and CDR2 is YFSETQ. Trimming left V 0 bases short and J 4 bases short, with 18 bases between.

This TCR came from a person aged 18-65 years who received the Ad26.COV2.S COVID-19 vaccine or a placebo. The sample consisted of peripheral blood, taken in a trial of Ad26.COV2.S vaccine versus placebo. The chain uses TRBV5-1 and TRBJ2-3, with D perhaps matching TRBD1 (6 bases). The CDR3 region is CASSLEGQGSGSDTQYF. The CDR3 coding sequence is TGCGCCAGCAGCTTGGAGGGCCAGGGGAGTGGGTCAGATACGCAGTATTTT.